This T cell receptor (beta chain) was observed in a study of cytomegalovirus exposure and HLA in healthy donors. Study overall: Both the 95 to 150 validation repertoires and the roughly 700 first-cohort repertoires used the same platform, as reported by a later analysis.

The approximately 120-subject validation cohort, separate from the approximately 660-subject first cohort, included the donors. A word on this clone: Its target is unknown.

Whole-study results and caveats: The study found most TCR sequences rare, yet found some public TCRs in many donors. Reportedly, cytomegalovirus status was diagnosed with high sensitivity and specificity.

Using immunoSEQ multiplex PCR, the repertoire was profiled, and TCRdb retains in-frame clones only, with some absent. The data hold 85,000 to 90,000 clones, with approximately 96% observed a single time. The sequenced sample consisted of PBMCs. The sequence derives from a man younger than 30 in good health and CMV-seronegative.

The CDR3 DNA is TGTGCCAGCAGTTTAACGACAAACTATGGCTACACCTTC. This translates into CASSLTTNYGYTF. The rearrangement uses TRBV28 and TRBJ1-2; D not resolved. Trimming pared 2 bases from V and 2 bases from J, leaving 6 bases between. Germline V CDR1 and CDR2: MDHEN, SYDVKM. This CDR3 has 13 amino acids.